The rows below give T cell receptor beta chains drawn from one sample of a study of cytomegalovirus exposure and HLA in healthy donors. Data came from immunoSEQ multiplex PCR; TCRdb stores just in-frame clones and leaves some out. The sample has 110,000 or so clones, about 81% seen once; the top ten hold roughly 1.2%. Sequenced sample: PBMCs. The receptor source for this set is a man aged 25-40 years in good health and CMV-seronegative. CDR3s include the opening cysteine and the closing phenylalanine or tryptophan. The D gene is left open where the match is weak. The size field is filled for only some rows; it gives once, few, many or a size class.

d_gene: TRBD1
j_gene: TRBJ1-3
v_gene: TRBV28
abundance: NA
CDR3aa: CASSPGTWTGYGTIYF
CDR3nt: TGTGCCAGCAGTCCGGGCACATGGACAGGGTACGGCACCATATATTTT

d_gene: TRBD2
j_gene: TRBJ2-7
v_gene: TRBV6-5
abundance: NA
CDR3aa: CASSGGGVTYEQYF
CDR3nt: TGTGCCAGCAGCGGCGGGGGGGTAACCTACGAGCAGTACTTC

d_gene: NA
j_gene: TRBJ2-7
v_gene: TRBV28
abundance: NA
CDR3aa: CASKRTGSYEQYF
CDR3nt: TGTGCCAGCAAGCGGACGGGTTCCTACGAGCAGTACTTC

d_gene: TRBD2
j_gene: TRBJ2-1
v_gene: TRBV11-2
abundance: NA
CDR3aa: CASSLRASGTLLDEQFF
CDR3nt: TGTGCCAGCAGCTTACGGGCTAGCGGAACCCTATTGGATGAGCAGTTCTTC

d_gene: TRBD1
j_gene: TRBJ1-5
v_gene: TRBV15
abundance: NA
CDR3aa: CATSEDRLSQPQHF
CDR3nt: TGTGCCACCAGCGAGGACAGGTTAAGTCAGCCCCAGCATTTT

d_gene: NA
j_gene: TRBJ2-4
v_gene: TRBV6-5
abundance: NA
CDR3aa: CASSEGSRVNIQYF
CDR3nt: TGTGCCAGCAGCGAGGGTAGTAGGGTAAACATTCAGTACTTC

d_gene: NA
j_gene: TRBJ2-7
v_gene: TRBV19
abundance: few
CDR3aa: CASSIDRTDVQYF
CDR3nt: TGTGCCAGTAGTATAGATCGGACAGACGTCCAGTACTTC

d_gene: NA
j_gene: TRBJ1-3
v_gene: TRBV4-3
abundance: NA
CDR3aa: CASSQERGYSGNTIYF
CDR3nt: TGCGCCAGCAGCCAAGAGAGGGGGTACTCTGGAAACACCATATATTTT

d_gene: TRBD2
j_gene: TRBJ2-3
v_gene: TRBV7-2
abundance: few
CDR3aa: CASSLGRRGGTDTQYF
CDR3nt: TGTGCCAGCAGCTTAGGGCGGCGGGGGGGCACAGATACGCAGTATTTT

d_gene: TRBD2
j_gene: TRBJ2-1
v_gene: TRBV5-4
abundance: NA
CDR3aa: CASSLTSGSDEQFF
CDR3nt: TGTGCCAGCAGCTTGACTAGCGGGAGCGATGAGCAGTTCTTC

d_gene: TRBD2
j_gene: TRBJ2-1
v_gene: TRBV11-2
abundance: NA
CDR3aa: CASIRQRGTSGRPYNEQFF
CDR3nt: TGTGCCAGCATACGACAGAGAGGGACTAGCGGGAGACCTTACAATGAGCAGTTCTTC

d_gene: NA
j_gene: TRBJ1-1
v_gene: TRBV9
abundance: NA
CDR3aa: CASSVRIRGRRTEAFF
CDR3nt: TGTGCCAGCAGCGTCCGAATCAGGGGCCGTCGGACTGAAGCTTTCTTT

d_gene: NA
j_gene: TRBJ1-1
v_gene: TRBV7-9
abundance: NA
CDR3aa: CASSHGRGDTEAFF
CDR3nt: TGTGCCAGCAGCCATGGGAGGGGGGACACTGAAGCTTTCTTT

d_gene: TRBD1
j_gene: TRBJ1-2
v_gene: TRBV15
abundance: NA
CDR3aa: CATSSLLPRGQGSIAGGYTF
CDR3nt: TGTGCCACCAGCAGCCTCCTCCCAAGGGGACAGGGTTCAATCGCGGGTGGCTACACCTTC

d_gene: TRBD1
j_gene: TRBJ1-1
v_gene: TRBV12-5
abundance: NA
CDR3aa: CASGLRTGSGEEAFF
CDR3nt: TGTGCTAGTGGTTTAAGGACAGGGAGCGGCGAAGAAGCTTTCTTT

d_gene: NA
j_gene: TRBJ1-1
v_gene: TRBV28
abundance: NA
CDR3aa: CASRYPSTTEAFF
CDR3nt: TGTGCCAGCAGGTACCCAAGTACCACTGAGGCTTTCTTT

d_gene: TRBD2
j_gene: TRBJ2-1
v_gene: TRBV29-1
abundance: NA
CDR3aa: CSAASGLVRDNEQFF
CDR3nt: TGCAGCGCCGCATCTGGACTAGTACGAGACAATGAGCAGTTCTTC

d_gene: NA
j_gene: TRBJ2-1
v_gene: TRBV29-1
abundance: NA
CDR3aa: CSVDFSQNNEQFF
CDR3nt: TGCAGCGTTGATTTTTCTCAGAACAATGAGCAGTTCTTC

d_gene: TRBD2
j_gene: TRBJ2-2
v_gene: TRBV28
abundance: NA
CDR3aa: CASSGLRLAGGPRNRGELFF
CDR3nt: TGTGCCAGCAGTGGGCTCAGACTAGCGGGAGGGCCTCGAAACCGCGGGGAGCTGTTTTTT

d_gene: NA
j_gene: TRBJ2-5
v_gene: TRBV6-5
abundance: NA
CDR3aa: CASSYGGLQETQYF
CDR3nt: TGTGCCAGCAGTTACGGAGGGTTACAAGAGACCCAGTACTTC